This T cell receptor (beta chain) was captured in a study of T cells in Graves' hyperthyroidism and ophthalmopathy. The source material, RNA transcripts, was used to amplify TCR beta CDR3 regions. HTBI primers were the set used in a first-round RT-PCR of the TCR CDR3. TCRdb itself ran the multiplex PCR reads through MiXCR, one entry per CDR3 protein. The sample has around 610,000 distinct CDR3 sequences; about 15% are singletons. The V gene end was trimmed by 0 bases and the J gene end by 0 bases; junction bases not matched to a gene: 7. This CDR3 spans 17 amino acids. The germline V gene encodes CDR1 GTSNPN and CDR2 SVGIG (reference sequence).

This receptor was obtained from a woman aged 40 to 50 with Graves' ophthalmopathy. The gene calls are TRBV30 and TRBJ2-7; 11 bases fit TRBD1. Sequences were obtained from blood. The CDR3 loop reads CAWSVVRDRGYSYEQYF. The CDR3 bases are TGTGCCTGGAGTGTAGTCCGGGACAGGGGGTACTCCTACGAGCAGTACTTC. The variable domain in full, with the rest retrieved from reference TRBV30 and TRBJ2-7, is SQTIHQWPATLVQPVGSPLSLECTVEGTSNPNLYWYRQAAGRGLQLLFYSVGIGQISSEVPQNLSASRPQDRQFILSSKKLLLSDSGFYLCAWSVVRDRGYSYEQYFGPGTRLTVT.